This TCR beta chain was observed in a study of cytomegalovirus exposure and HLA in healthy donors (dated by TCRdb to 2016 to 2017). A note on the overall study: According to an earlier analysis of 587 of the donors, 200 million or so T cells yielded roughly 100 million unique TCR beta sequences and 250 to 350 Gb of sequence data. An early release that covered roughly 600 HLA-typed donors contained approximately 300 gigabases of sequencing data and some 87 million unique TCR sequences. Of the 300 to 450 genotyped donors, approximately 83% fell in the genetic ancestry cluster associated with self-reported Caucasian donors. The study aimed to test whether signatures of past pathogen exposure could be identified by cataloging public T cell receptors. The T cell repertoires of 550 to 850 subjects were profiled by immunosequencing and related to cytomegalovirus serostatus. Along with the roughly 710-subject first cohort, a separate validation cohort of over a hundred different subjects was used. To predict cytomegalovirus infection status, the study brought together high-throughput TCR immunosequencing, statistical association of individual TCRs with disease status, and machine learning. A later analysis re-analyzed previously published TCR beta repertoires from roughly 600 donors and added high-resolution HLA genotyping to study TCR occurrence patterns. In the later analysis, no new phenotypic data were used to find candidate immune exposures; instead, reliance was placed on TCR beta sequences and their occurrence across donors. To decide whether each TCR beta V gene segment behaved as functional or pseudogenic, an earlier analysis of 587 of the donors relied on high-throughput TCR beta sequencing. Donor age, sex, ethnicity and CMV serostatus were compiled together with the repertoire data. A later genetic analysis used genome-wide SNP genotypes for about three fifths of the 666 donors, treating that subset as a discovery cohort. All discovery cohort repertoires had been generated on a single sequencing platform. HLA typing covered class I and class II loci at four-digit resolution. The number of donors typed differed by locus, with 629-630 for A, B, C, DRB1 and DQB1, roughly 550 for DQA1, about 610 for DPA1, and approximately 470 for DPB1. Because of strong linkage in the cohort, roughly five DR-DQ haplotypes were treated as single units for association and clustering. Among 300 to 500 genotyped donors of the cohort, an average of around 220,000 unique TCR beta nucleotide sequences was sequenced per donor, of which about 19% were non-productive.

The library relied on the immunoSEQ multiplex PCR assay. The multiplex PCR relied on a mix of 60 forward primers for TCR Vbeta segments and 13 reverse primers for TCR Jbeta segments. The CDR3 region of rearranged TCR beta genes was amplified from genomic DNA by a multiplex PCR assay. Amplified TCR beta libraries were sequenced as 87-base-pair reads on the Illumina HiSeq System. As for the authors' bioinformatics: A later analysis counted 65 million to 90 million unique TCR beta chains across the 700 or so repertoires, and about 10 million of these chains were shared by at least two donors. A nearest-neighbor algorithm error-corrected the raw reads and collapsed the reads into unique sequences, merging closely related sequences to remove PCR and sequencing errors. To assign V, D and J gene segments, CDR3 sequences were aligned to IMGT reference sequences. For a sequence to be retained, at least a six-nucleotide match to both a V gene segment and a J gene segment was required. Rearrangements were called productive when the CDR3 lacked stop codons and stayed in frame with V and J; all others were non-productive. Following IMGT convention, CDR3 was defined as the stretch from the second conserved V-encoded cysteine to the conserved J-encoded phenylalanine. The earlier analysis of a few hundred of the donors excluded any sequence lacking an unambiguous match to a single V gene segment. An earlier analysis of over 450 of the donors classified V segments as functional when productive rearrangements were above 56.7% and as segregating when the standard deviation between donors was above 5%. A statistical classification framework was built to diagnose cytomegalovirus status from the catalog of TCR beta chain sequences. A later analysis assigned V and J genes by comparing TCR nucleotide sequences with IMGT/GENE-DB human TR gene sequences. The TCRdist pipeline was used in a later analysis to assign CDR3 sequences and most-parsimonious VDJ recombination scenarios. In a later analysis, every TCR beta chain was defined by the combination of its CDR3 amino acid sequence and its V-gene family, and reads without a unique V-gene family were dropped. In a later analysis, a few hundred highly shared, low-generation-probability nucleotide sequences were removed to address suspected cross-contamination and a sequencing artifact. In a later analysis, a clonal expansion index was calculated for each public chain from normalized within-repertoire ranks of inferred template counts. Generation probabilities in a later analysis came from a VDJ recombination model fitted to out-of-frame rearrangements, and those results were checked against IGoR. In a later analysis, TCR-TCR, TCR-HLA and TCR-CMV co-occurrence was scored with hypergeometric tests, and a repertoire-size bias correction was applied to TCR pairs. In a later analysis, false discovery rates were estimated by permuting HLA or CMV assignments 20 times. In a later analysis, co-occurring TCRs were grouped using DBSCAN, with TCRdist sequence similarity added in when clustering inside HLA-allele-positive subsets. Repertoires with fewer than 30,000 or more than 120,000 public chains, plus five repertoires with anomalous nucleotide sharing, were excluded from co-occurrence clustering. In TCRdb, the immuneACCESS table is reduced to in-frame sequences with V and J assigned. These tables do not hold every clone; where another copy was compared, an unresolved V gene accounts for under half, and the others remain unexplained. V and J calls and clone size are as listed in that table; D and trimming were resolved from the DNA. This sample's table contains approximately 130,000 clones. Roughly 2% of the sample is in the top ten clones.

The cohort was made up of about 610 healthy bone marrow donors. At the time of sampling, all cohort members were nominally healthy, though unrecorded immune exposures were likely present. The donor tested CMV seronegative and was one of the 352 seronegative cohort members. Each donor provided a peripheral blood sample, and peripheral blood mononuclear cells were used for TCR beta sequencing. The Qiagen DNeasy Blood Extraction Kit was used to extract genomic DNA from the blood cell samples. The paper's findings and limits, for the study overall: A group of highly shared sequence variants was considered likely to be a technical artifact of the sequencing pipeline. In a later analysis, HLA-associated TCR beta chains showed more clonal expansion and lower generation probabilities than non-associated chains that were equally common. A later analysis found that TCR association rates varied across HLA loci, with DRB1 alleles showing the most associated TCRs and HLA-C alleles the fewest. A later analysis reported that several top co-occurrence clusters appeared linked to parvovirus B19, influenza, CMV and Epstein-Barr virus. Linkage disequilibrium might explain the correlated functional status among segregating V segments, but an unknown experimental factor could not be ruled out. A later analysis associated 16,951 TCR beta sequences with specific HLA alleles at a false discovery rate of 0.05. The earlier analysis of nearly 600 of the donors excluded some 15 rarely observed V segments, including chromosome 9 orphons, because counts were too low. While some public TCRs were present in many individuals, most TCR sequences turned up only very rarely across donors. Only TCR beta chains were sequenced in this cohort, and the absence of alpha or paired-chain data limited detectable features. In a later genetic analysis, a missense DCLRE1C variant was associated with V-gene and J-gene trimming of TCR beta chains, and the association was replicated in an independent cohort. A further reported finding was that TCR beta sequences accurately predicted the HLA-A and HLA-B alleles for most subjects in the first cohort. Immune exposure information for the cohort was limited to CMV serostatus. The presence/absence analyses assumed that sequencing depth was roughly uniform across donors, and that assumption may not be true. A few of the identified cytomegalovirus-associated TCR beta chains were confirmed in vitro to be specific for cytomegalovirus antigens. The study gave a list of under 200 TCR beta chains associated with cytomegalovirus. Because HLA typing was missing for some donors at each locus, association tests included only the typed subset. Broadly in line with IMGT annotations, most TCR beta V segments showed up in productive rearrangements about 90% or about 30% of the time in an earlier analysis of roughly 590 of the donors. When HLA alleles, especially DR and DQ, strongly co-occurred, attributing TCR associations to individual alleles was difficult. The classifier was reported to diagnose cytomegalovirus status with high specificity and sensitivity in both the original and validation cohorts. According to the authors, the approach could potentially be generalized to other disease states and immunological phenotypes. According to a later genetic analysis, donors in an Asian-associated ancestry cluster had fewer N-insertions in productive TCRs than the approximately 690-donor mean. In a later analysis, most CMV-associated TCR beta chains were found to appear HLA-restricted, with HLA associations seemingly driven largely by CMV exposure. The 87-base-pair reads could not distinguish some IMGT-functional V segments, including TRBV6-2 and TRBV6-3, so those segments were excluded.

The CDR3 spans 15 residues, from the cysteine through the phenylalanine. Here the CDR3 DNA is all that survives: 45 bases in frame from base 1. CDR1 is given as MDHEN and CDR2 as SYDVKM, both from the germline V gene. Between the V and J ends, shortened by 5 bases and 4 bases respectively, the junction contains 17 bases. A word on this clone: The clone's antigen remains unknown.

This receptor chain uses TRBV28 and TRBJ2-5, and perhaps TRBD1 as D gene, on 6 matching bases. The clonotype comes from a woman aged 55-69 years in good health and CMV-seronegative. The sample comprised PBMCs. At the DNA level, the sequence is TGTGCCAGCAGTCTCCAACAGGGTTCACGAGAGACCCAGTACTTC. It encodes CASSLQQGSRETQYF. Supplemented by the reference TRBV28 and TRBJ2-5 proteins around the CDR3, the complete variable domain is DVKVTQSSRYLVKRTGEKVFLECVQDMDHENMFWYRQDPGLGLRLIYFSYDVKMKEKGDIPEGYSVSREKKERFSLILESASTNQTSMYLCASSLQQGSRETQYFGPGTRLLVL.